This passage covers 26 T cell receptor beta chains from one sample sequenced in a study of blood T cell repertoires in COVID-19. Measured with immunoSEQ multiplex PCR; TCRdb has only the in-frame clones, and not every one. The repertoire includes approximately 460,000 clones, 89% of them detected once, and about 1% sits in the top ten. Sequencing used peripheral blood. These receptors were obtained from a man between 18 and 35 years old with COVID-19, enrolled during active disease.

The chain is built from TRBV25-1 and TRBJ1-1; TRBD1 might be the D (6 bases). Germline V gene data show CDR1 as MGHDK and CDR2 as SYGVNS. The germline V and J ends were trimmed by 5 bases and 8 bases, with 15 bases remaining between them. There are 13 residues in the CDR3. The CDR3 DNA follows: TGTGCCAGCAGTCAACCCGGGACAAGCGAAGCTTTCTTT. Translation: CASSQPGTSEAFF.

The count of this clone is one. V gene TRBV24-1 combines with J gene TRBJ1-1; D gene ambiguous. In germline, CDR1 is KGHDR, CDR2 SFDVKD. This CDR3 is 13 amino acids long. V was shortened by 3 bases and J by 0 bases, with 4 bases between the two germline ends. The CDR3 region has the DNA TGTGCCACCAGTGATGAGTTGAACACTGAAGCTTTCTTT. It is translated as CATSDELNTEAFF.

The chain employs TRBV7-3 and TRBJ2-7; TRBD2 agrees at 7 bases. V was pared by 5 bases and J by 1 base, with 5 bases of the junction left unmatched. The germline V gene has CDR1 SGHTA and CDR2 FQGTGA. The CDR3 is 14 residues long. The CDR3 protein is CASSQGAGSYEQYF. The CDR3 nucleotides read TGTGCCAGCAGCCAAGGAGCGGGATCCTACGAGCAGTACTTC.

The chain links TRBV19 to TRBJ1-5; 8 nucleotides align to TRBD1. The V gene's germline CDR1 is LNHDA and CDR2 SQIVND (reference sequence). This CDR3 has 15 amino acids. The V and J ends lost 1 base and 6 bases, in that order; junction bases with no gene match: 5. CDR3 sequence (DNA): TGTGCCAGTAGTATAGCGGACAGGGTAGGTCAGCCCCAGCATTTT. Amino acid sequence: CASSIADRVGQPQHF.

This clone was detected once. The chain links TRBV28 to TRBJ2-7; D is uncertain. Trimming removed 2 bases at V and 6 bases at J, with 11 bases between. The CDR3 has 13 residues. Per the germline V gene, CDR1 is MDHEN and CDR2 is SYDVKM. In DNA form, the CDR3 reads TGTGCCAGCAGTTTAGGGCACCTTCCCGAGCAGTACTTC. It translates to CASSLGHLPEQYF.

Turning to this clone: Mismatch with germline at one junction end may stem from a read error. The rearrangement links TRBV3-1 (or the pseudogene TRBV3-2) to TRBJ1-2; 7 positions agree with TRBD1. Germline lookup yields CDR1 LGHDT and CDR2 YNNKEL (reference sequence). The CDR3 runs 10 residues. CDR3 loop: CASSSDRVAF. CDR3 nucleotide sequence: TGTGCCAGCAGCTCCGACAGGGTGGCCTTC.

V gene TRBV6-7 combines with J gene TRBJ2-7; maybe TRBD2 (5 bases). TRBV6-7 is annotated as an ORF whose role is uncertain. The V end was cut by 8 bases, the J end by 5 bases, with 16 bases between. The CDR3 has 13 amino acids. CDR3 region: CASESGLEDEQYF. CDR3 nucleotides: TGTGCCAGCGAGAGCGGTCTCGAGGACGAGCAGTACTTC.

The chain recombines TRBV15 with TRBJ2-2; 7 positions agree with TRBD1. The J segment lost 4 bases and the V segment lost 0 bases, leaving 8 bases of the junction unmatched. The CDR3 spans 17 residues. Germline V gives CDR1 LNHNV, CDR2 YYDKDF (reference sequence). CDR3 sequence reads: CATSRDRVAGGTGELFF. The CDR3 bases are TGTGCCACCAGCAGAGATAGGGTGGCAGGGGGCACCGGGGAGCTGTTTTTT.

V and J are TRBV10-3 and TRBJ2-1; 7 nucleotides align to TRBD2. V shed 2 bases, J shed 5 bases, and the junction held 6 bases outside the gene matches. Germline CDR1 is ENHRY and CDR2 is SYGVKD. The CDR3 extends over 15 amino acids. The CDR3 DNA is TGTGCCATCAGTGAGAGGACTAGAGCCAACAATGAGCAGTTCTTC. This codes for CAISERTRANNEQFF.

The chain recombines TRBV6-5 with TRBJ1-5; D possibly corresponds to TRBD1 (6 bases). Germline CDR1 and CDR2: MNHEY and SVGAGI. V was pared by 4 bases and J by 1 base, with 11 bases between. The CDR3 has 15 residues. The CDR3 protein is CASSSTQGSNQPQHF. CDR3 nucleotide sequence: TGTGCCAGCAGTTCTACACAGGGAAGCAATCAGCCCCAGCATTTT.

The chain has TRBV3-1 (or the pseudogene TRBV3-2) and TRBJ2-3, with 9 bases lining up with TRBD2. Germline assignment: CDR1 LGHDT and CDR2 YNNKEL (reference sequence). The junction had 13 bases not matched to a gene; V was cut back by 1 base and J by 5 bases. The length of the CDR3 is 18 residues. The CDR3 here is CASSQVVPAGGLEDTQYF. The DNA for the CDR3 is TGTGCCAGCAGCCAAGTTGTACCGGCGGGGGGGCTTGAAGATACGCAGTATTTT.

CDR3 region: CSVSGIGTEAFF. As DNA, the CDR3 is TGCAGCGTTTCCGGGATTGGCACTGAAGCTTTCTTT. The rearrangement joins TRBV29-1 to TRBJ1-1; D remains ambiguous. The CDR3 length is 12 residues. CDR1 is SQVTM and CDR2 is ANQGSEA in the germline V gene. Trimming removed 5 bases from V and 4 bases from J, with 11 bases in between. Based on the CDR3 plus reference TRBV29-1 and TRBJ1-1, the full variable domain is SAVISQKPSRDICQRGTSLTIQCQVDSQVTMMFWYRQQPGQSLTLIATANQGSEATYESGFVIDKFPISRPNLTFSTLTVSNMSPEDSSIYLCSVSGIGTEAFFGQGTRLTVV.

The chain is built from TRBV5-1 and TRBJ1-1; TRBD1 might be the D (5 bases). The germline V gene has CDR1 SGHRS and CDR2 YFSETQ. V was clipped by 4 bases and J by 1 base, with 8 bases between them. The CDR3 is made up of 13 amino acids. The CDR3 region is CASSIDRNTEAFF. DNA for the CDR3: TGCGCCAGCAGCATAGACAGGAACACTGAAGCTTTCTTT. Based on the CDR3 plus reference TRBV5-1 and TRBJ1-1, the full variable domain is KAGVTQTPRYLIKTRGQQVTLSCSPISGHRSVSWYQQTPGQGLQFLFEYFSETQRNKGNFPGRFSGRQFSNSRSEMNVSTLELGDSALYLCASSIDRNTEAFFGQGTRLTVV.

This clone was found a few times. CDR3 sequence: CASSSLAGGPKQYF. The DNA for the CDR3 is TGTGCCAGCAGCAGTCTAGCGGGAGGGCCGAAGCAGTACTTC. The chain couples TRBV27 to TRBJ2-7, with 12 positions matching TRBD2. The CDR3 spans 14 residues. Per germline, CDR1 MNHEY and CDR2 SMNVEV (reference sequence). J gave up 8 bases and V 6 bases, and 8 bases lay outside the gene matches.

The CDR3 here is CATRTGAQHTEAFF. The CDR3 bases are TGTGCCACTAGAACAGGGGCCCAACACACTGAAGCTTTCTTT. The chain joins TRBV19 to TRBJ1-1, with 7 bases identical to TRBD1. The germline V gene has CDR1 LNHDA and CDR2 SQIVND (reference sequence). The V and J ends lost 10 bases and 3 bases, in that order; junction bases with no gene match: 11. This CDR3 comprises 14 residues.

This rearrangement joins TRBV11-2 to TRBJ2-5, with D perhaps TRBD1 (6 bases). The CDR3 covers 15 residues. The germline V gene has CDR1 SGHAT and CDR2 FQNNGV. The V gene lost 1 base and the J gene lost 5 bases, with 14 bases spanning the gap. CDR3 in amino acids: CASSLVGGFRETQYF. DNA of the CDR3: TGTGCCAGCAGCTTAGTTGGGGGCTTTAGGGAGACCCAGTACTTC.

This chain joins TRBV5-4 and TRBJ2-7; 9 bases align to TRBD2. The CDR3 is made up of 17 amino acids. Germline CDR1 and CDR2: SGHNT and YYREEE (reference sequence). Germline trimming cut 0 bases from V and 0 bases from J; bases unmatched to any gene: 7. CDR3 coding DNA: TGTGCCAGCAGCTTGGGGGGTAGCGGGGGATTCTCCTACGAGCAGTACTTC. Translation gives CASSLGGSGGFSYEQYF.

This chain uses TRBV19 with TRBJ2-1; TRBD1 agrees at 7 bases. The germline CDR1 and CDR2 sequences are LNHDA and SQIVND (reference sequence). CDR3 length equals 16 residues. The V gene end was trimmed by 4 bases and the J gene end by 6 bases; junction bases not matched to a gene: 12. The CDR3 nucleotides are TGTGCCAGTAGTACCCGGACCGGGACAGTAATCAATGAGCAGTTCTTC. Its protein product is CASSTRTGTVINEQFF.

V is TRBV2 and J is TRBJ1-2; 9 bases align to TRBD1. Germline loops: CDR1 SNHLY, CDR2 FYNNEI. The V gene end was trimmed by 1 base and the J gene end by 7 bases; junction bases not matched to a gene: 1. The CDR3 loop spans 13 amino acids. The DNA of the CDR3 is TGTGCCAGCAGTGAAGGACAGGGGGGTGGCTACACCTTC. It specifies CASSEGQGGGYTF.

For the CDR3, the DNA is TGTGCCAGCAGCTTAGAACAGACGCAGTATTTT. It codes for CASSLEQTQYF. The chain links TRBV7-2 to TRBJ2-3, with no clear D. The CDR3 has 11 amino acids. The germline V and J ends were trimmed by 1 base and 9 bases, with 5 bases remaining between them. Germline lookup yields CDR1 SGHTA and CDR2 FQGNSA.

Comment on this clone: Other DNA sequences in this sample translate to the same CDR3. The chain has TRBV6-5 and TRBJ2-7; TRBD1 matches at 9 bases. V was pared by 8 bases and J by 5 bases, with 7 bases of the junction left unmatched. This CDR3 contains 13 residues. Germline CDR1 is MNHEY and CDR2 is SVGAGI. As DNA, the CDR3 is TGTGCCAGCCGGACCACAGGGGGCCACGAGCAGTACTTC. Translated, it gives CASRTTGGHEQYF.

The chain uses TRBV13 and TRBJ2-3; tentatively, D is TRBD2 (6 bases). The germline V and J ends were trimmed by 1 base and 0 bases, with 17 bases remaining between them. CDR3 length equals 18 residues. From germline, CDR1 is PRHDT and CDR2 FYEKMQ (reference sequence). CDR3 region: CASSLAWRGKTSTDTQYF. The CDR3 region has the DNA TGTGCCAGCAGCTTAGCGTGGCGGGGAAAAACTAGCACAGATACGCAGTATTTT.

V is TRBV3-1 (or the pseudogene TRBV3-2) and J is TRBJ2-1, with a possible D match to TRBD1 (6 bases). CDR1 and CDR2 (germline): LGHDT, YNNKEL (reference sequence). The length of the CDR3 is 13 residues. V dropped 1 base and J dropped 8 bases, with 9 bases sitting between them. In DNA, the CDR3 is TGTGCCAGCAGCCAAGTTTCAGGGGATGAGCAGTTCTTC. Residues: CASSQVSGDEQFF.

V is TRBV19 and J is TRBJ1-2; possible D gene TRBD1, 5 bases. V was clipped by 6 bases and J by 1 base, with 9 bases between them. This CDR3 is built from 13 residues. Germline CDR1 reads LNHDA; CDR2 reads SQIVND (reference sequence). For the CDR3, the DNA is TGTGCCAGTAGATTGACAGATAACTATGGCTACACCTTC. Amino acid sequence: CASRLTDNYGYTF.

V gene TRBV5-4 combines with J gene TRBJ2-3; a weak D match, TRBD1 (6 bases). Trimming removed 4 bases from V and 9 bases from J, with 12 bases in between. Per the germline V gene, CDR1 is SGHNT and CDR2 is YYREEE (reference sequence). CDR3 size: 12 residues. The CDR3 region has the DNA TGTGCCAGCAGCCCCCGCCAGGGGACGCAGTATTTT. This sequence encodes CASSPRQGTQYF. The variable domain in full, completed from reference TRBV5-4 and TRBJ2-3, reads ETGVTQSPTHLIKTRGQQVTLRCSSQSGHNTVSWYQQALGQGPQFIFQYYREEENGRGNFPPRFSGLQFPNYSSELNVNALELDDSALYLCASSPRQGTQYFGPGTRLTVL.

The CDR3 loop reads CSVGRTGMGTGELFF. The CDR3 DNA reads as TGCAGCGTTGGGCGTACAGGGATGGGGACCGGGGAGCTGTTTTTT. The chain joins TRBV29-1 to TRBJ2-2; D may be TRBD1 (6 bases). Germline CDR1 and CDR2: SQVTM and ANQGSEA. The CDR3 consists of 15 residues. The germline V and J ends were trimmed by 4 bases and 5 bases, with 17 bases remaining between them.